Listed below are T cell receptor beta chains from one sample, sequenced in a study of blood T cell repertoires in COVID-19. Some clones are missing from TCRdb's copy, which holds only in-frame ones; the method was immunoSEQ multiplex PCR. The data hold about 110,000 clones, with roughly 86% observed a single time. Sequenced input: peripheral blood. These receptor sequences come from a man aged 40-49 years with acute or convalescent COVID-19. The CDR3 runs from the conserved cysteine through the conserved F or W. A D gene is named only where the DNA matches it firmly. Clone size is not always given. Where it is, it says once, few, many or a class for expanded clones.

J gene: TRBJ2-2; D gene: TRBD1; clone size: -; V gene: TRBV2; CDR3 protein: CASKWGQGLGELFF; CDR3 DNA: TGTGCCAGCAAGTGGGGACAGGGATTGGGGGAGCTGTTTTTT
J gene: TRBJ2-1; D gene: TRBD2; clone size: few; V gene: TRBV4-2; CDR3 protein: CASSQETSGRVNEQFF; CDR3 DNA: TGTGCCAGCAGCCAAGAAACTAGCGGGAGGGTGAATGAGCAGTTCTTC
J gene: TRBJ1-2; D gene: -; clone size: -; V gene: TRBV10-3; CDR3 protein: CAISESNAGVDGYTF; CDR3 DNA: TGTGCCATCAGTGAGTCGAATGCAGGGGTGGATGGCTACACCTTC
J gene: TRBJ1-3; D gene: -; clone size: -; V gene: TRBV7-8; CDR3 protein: CASSSRQSSGNTIYF; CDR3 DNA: TGTGCCAGCAGCTCCAGACAGAGCTCTGGAAACACCATATATTTT
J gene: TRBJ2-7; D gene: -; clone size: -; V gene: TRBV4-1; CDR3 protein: CASSQVWGDYEQYF; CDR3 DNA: TGCGCCAGCAGCCAAGTTTGGGGGGACTACGAGCAGTACTTC
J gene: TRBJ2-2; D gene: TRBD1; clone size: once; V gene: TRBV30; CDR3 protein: CAWSHTGDTGELFF; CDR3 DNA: TGTGCCTGGAGTCATACAGGGGATACCGGGGAGCTGTTTTTT
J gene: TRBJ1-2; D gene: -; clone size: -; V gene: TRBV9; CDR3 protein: CASSVDQGTSYGYTF; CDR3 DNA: TGTGCCAGCAGCGTAGATCAGGGCACCAGCTATGGCTACACCTTC
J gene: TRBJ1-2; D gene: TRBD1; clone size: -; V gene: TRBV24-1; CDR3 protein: CATSDREDLGYTF; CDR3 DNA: TGTGCCACCAGCGACAGGGAGGACTTAGGCTACACCTTC
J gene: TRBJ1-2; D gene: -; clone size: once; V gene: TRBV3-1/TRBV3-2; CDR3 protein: CASSLTESPGYGYTF; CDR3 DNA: TGTGCCAGCAGCCTAACGGAATCCCCGGGATATGGCTACACCTTC
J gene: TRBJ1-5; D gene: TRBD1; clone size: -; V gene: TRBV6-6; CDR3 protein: CASSYDRASNQPQHF; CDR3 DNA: TGTGCCAGCAGCTATGACAGGGCCAGCAATCAGCCCCAGCATTTT
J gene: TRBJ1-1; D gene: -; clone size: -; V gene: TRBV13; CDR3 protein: CASSARGAGTEAFF; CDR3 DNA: TGTGCCAGCAGCGCCCGGGGGGCAGGCACTGAAGCTTTCTTT
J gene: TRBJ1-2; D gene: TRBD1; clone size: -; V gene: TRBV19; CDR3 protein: CASSISGGNGYTF; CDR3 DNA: TGTGCCAGTAGTATCTCAGGGGGGAATGGCTACACCTTC
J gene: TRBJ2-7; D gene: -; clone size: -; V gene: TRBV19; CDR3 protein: CASSSGTYEQYF; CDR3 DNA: TGTGCCAGTAGTAGTGGCACCTACGAGCAGTACTTC
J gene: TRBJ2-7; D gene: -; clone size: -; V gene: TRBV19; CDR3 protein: CASSIPGITYEQYF; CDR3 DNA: TGTGCCAGTAGTATCCCAGGGATCACCTACGAGCAGTACTTC
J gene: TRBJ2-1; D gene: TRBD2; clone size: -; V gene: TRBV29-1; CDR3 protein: CSVDLFLLAGVYNEQFF; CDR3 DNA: TGCAGCGTTGATTTGTTCCTACTAGCGGGAGTTTACAATGAGCAGTTCTTC
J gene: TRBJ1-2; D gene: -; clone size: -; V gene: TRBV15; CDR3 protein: CATSRVPGANYGYTF; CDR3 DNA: TGTGCCACCAGCAGAGTCCCCGGAGCTAACTATGGCTACACCTTC
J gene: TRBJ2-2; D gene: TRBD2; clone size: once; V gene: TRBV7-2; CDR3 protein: CASSLSLGLEGTGELFF; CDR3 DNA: TGTGCCAGCAGCTTATCATTGGGACTAGAGGGCACCGGGGAGCTGTTTTTT
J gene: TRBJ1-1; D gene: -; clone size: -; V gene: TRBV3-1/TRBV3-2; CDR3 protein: CASSQDRVTEAFF; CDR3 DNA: TGTGCCAGCAGCCAAGATCGGGTCACTGAAGCTTTCTTT
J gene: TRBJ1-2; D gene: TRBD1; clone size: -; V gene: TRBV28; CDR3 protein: CASSSTGTGKDYGYTF; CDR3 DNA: TGTGCCAGCAGTTCCACCGGGACAGGGAAGGACTATGGCTACACCTTC
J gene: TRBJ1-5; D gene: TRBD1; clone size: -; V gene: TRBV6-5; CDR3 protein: CASSTTGVGNQPQHF; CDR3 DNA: TGTGCCAGCAGCACTACAGGGGTCGGGAATCAGCCCCAGCATTTT
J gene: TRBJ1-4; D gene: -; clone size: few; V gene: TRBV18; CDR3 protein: CASSPATVATNEKLFF; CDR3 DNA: TGTGCCAGCTCACCGGCGACAGTAGCAACTAATGAAAAACTGTTTTTT
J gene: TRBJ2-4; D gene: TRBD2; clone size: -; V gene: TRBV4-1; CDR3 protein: CASSPPTLAGGDIQYF; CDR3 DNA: TGCGCCAGCAGCCCACCAACACTAGCGGGAGGTGACATTCAGTACTTC
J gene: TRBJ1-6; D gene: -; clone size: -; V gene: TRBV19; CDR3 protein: CASRSQISDSPLHF; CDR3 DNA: TGTGCCAGTAGGTCTCAGATCAGCGACTCACCCCTCCACTTT
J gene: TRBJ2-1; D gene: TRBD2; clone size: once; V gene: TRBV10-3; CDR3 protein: CAISLEAGNYNEQFF; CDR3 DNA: TGTGCCATCAGCCTCGAAGCGGGGAACTACAATGAGCAGTTCTTC
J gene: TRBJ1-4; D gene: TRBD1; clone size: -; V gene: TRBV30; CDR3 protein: CAWSVPGQGDEKLFF; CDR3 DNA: TGTGCCTGGAGTGTACCGGGACAGGGAGATGAAAAACTGTTTTTT
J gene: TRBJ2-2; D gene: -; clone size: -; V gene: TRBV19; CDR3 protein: CASSRRGPTGELFF; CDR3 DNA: TGTGCCAGTAGTAGGCGGGGGCCCACCGGGGAGCTGTTTTTT
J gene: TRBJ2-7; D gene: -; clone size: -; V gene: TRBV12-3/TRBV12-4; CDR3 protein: CASASGGVEQYF; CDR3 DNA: TGTGCCAGCGCGTCCGGCGGGGTCGAGCAGTACTTC
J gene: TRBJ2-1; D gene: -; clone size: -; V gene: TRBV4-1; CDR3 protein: CASSQLDMISYNEQFF; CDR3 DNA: TGCGCCAGCAGCCAGTTAGACATGATTTCCTACAATGAGCAGTTCTTC
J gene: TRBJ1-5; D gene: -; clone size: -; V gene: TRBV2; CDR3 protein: CASSNFGDKKPQHF; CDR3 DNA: TGTGCCAGCAGTAACTTCGGGGATAAGAAGCCCCAGCATTTT
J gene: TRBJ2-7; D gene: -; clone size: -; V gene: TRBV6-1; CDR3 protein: CASSEARDIYEQYF; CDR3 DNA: TGTGCCAGCAGTGAAGCCCGGGACATCTACGAGCAGTACTTC
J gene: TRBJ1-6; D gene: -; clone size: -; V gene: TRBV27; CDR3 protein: CASSSSSTRNSPLHF; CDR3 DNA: TGTGCCAGCAGCTCCTCATCAACGAGGAATTCACCCCTCCACTTT
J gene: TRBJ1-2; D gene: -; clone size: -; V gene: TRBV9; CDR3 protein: CASSPRGRSNYGYTF; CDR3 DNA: TGTGCCAGCAGCCCACGGGGGAGGTCAAACTATGGCTACACCTTC
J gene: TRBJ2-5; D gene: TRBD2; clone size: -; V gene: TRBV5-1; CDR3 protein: CASSSTLAGGPGKETQYF; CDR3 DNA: TGCGCCAGCAGCTCTACACTAGCGGGAGGCCCGGGGAAAGAGACCCAGTACTTC
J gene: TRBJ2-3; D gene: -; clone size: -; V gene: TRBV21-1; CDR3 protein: CASSERLAQFTDTQYF; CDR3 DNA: TGTGCCAGCAGCGAGCGACTAGCGCAATTCACAGATACGCAGTATTTT
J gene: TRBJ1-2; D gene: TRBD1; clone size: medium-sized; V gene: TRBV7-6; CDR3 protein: CASSDEETGGGGYTF; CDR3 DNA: TGTGCCAGCAGCGACGAAGAGACAGGGGGAGGAGGCTACACCTTC
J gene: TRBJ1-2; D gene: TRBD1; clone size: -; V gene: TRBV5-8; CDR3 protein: CASSWGQTNGYTF; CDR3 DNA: TGTGCCAGCAGCTGGGGACAGACCAATGGCTACACCTTC
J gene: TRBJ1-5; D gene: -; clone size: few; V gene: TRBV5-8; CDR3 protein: CASSLVNYDSPYQPQHF; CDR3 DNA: TGTGCCAGCAGCTTGGTAAATTATGACAGCCCTTATCAGCCCCAGCATTTT
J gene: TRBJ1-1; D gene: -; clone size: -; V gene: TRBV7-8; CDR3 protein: CASSLGGANTEAFF; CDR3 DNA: TGTGCCAGCAGCTTAGGGGGCGCAAACACTGAAGCTTTCTTT
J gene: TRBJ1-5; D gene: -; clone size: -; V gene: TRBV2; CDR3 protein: CASSGYSNQPQHF; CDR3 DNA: TGTGCCAGCTCAGGTTATAGCAATCAGCCCCAGCATTTT
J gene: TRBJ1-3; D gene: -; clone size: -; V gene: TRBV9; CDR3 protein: CASSPEPLRSGNTIYF; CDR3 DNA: TGTGCCAGCAGCCCTGAGCCCCTGCGGTCTGGAAACACCATATATTTT
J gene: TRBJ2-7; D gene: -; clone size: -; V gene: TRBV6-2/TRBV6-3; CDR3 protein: CASSYDRAYEQYF; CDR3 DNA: TGTGCCAGCAGTTACGACAGAGCCTACGAGCAGTACTTC
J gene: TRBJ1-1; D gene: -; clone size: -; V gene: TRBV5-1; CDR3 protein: CASSPQVGDYEAFF; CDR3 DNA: TGCGCCAGCAGCCCTCAAGTGGGCGACTATGAAGCTTTCTTT
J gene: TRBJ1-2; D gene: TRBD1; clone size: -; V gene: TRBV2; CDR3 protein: CASSADRGRDYGYTF; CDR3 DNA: TGTGCCAGCAGCGCAGACAGGGGAAGAGACTATGGCTACACCTTC
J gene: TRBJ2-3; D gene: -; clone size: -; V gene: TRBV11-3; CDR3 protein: CASSPPGGTQYF; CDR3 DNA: TGTGCCAGCAGCCCCCCCGGAGGGACGCAGTATTTT
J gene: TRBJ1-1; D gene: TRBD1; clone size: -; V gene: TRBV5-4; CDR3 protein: CASMAFTGALNTEAFF; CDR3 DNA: TGTGCCAGCATGGCCTTTACAGGGGCCTTGAACACTGAAGCTTTCTTT
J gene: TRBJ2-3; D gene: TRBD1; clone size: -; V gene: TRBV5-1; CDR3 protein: CASGQTGGTDTQYF; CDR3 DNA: TGCGCCAGCGGGCAGACAGGGGGCACAGATACGCAGTATTTT
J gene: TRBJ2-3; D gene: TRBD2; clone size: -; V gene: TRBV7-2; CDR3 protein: CASTRTGGPGDTQYF; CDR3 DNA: TGTGCCAGCACCCGAACGGGGGGGCCGGGAGATACGCAGTATTTT
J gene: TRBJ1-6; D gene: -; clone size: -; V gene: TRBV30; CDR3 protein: CAWSVSTWSSPLHF; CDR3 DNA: TGTGCCTGGAGTGTGAGTACTTGGAGTTCACCCCTCCACTTT
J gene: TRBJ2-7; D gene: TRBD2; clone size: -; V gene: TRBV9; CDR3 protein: CASSAAAGVGDEQYF; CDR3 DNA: TGTGCCAGCAGCGCGGCAGCGGGAGTTGGGGACGAGCAGTACTTC
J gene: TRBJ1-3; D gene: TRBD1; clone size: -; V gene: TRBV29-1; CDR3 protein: CSVETGVGNTIYF; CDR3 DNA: TGCAGCGTCGAGACAGGGGTAGGAAACACCATATATTTT
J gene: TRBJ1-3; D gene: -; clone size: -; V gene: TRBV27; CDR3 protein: CASTYTIYF; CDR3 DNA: TGTGCCAGCACTTACACCATATATTTT
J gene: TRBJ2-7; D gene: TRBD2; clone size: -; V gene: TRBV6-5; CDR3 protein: CASQDRGGPNEQYF; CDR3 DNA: TGTGCCAGCCAAGATCGGGGGGGTCCCAACGAGCAGTACTTC
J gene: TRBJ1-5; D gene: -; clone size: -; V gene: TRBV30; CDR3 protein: CAWSVGSFILNQPQHF; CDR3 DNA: TGTGCCTGGAGTGTGGGCAGCTTCATCCTAAATCAGCCCCAGCATTTT